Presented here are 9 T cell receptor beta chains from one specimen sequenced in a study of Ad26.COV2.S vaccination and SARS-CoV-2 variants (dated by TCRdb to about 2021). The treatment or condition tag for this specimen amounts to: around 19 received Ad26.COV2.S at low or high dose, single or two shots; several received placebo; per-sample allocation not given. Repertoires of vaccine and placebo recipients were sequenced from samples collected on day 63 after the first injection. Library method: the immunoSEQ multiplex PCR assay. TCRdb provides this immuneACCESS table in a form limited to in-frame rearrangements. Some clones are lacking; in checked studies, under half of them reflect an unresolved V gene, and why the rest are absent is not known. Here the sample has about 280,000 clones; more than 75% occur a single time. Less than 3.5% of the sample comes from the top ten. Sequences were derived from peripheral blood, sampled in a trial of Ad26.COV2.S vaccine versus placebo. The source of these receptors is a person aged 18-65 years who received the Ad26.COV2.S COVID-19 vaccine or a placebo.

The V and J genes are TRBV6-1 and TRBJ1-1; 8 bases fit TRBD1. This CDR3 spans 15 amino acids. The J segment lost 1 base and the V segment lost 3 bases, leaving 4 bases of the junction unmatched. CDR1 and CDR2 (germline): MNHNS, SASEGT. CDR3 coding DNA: TGTGCCAGCAGTGATCCAGGGGGCGCGAACACTGAAGCTTTCTTT. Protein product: CASSDPGGANTEAFF.

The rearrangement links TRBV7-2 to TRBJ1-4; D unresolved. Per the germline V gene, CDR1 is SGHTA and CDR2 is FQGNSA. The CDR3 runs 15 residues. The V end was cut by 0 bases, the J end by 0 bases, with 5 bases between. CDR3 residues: CASSLAPATNEKLFF. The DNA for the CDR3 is TGTGCCAGCAGCTTAGCCCCTGCAACTAATGAAAAACTGTTTTTT.

The CDR3 bases are TGTGCCAGCAGTCAGGGAAACTATGGCTACACCTTC. Translated: CASSQGNYGYTF. V and J are TRBV6-2 or TRBV6-3 and TRBJ1-2; D is possibly TRBD1 (5 bases). This CDR3 contains 12 residues. The V end lost 5 bases, the J end lost 2 bases, and 6 bases lay between the germline ends. Per the germline V gene, CDR1 is MNHEY and CDR2 is SVGEGT.

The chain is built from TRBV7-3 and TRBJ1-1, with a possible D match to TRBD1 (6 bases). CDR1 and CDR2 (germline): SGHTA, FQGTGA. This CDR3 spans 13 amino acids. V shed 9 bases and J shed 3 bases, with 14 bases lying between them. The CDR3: CASKQGIDTEAFF. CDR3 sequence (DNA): TGTGCCAGTAAACAGGGAATTGACACTGAAGCTTTCTTT.

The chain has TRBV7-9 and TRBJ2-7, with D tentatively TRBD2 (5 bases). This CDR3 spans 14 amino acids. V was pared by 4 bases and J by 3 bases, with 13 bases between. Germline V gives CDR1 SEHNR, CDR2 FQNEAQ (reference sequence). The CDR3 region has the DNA TGTGCCAGCAGCTACTCGGGATCCCTCTACGAGCAGTACTTC. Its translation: CASSYSGSLYEQYF. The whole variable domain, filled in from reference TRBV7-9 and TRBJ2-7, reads DTGVSQNPRHKITKRGQNVTFRCDPISEHNRLYWYRQTLGQGPEFLTYFQNEAQLEKSRLLSDRFSAERPKGSFSTLEIQRTEQGDSAMYLCASSYSGSLYEQYFGPGTRLTVT.

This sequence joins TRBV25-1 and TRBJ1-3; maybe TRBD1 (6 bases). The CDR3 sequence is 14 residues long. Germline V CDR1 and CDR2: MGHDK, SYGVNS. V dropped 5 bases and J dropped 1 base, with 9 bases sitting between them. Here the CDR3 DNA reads TGTGCCAGCAGTACCGGACAGTCTGGAAACACCATATATTTT. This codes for CASSTGQSGNTIYF.

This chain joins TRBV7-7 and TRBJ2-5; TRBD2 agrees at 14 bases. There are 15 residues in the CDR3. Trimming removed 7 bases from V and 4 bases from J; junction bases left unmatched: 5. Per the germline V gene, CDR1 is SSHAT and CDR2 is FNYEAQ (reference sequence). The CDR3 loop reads CASTLGLAGAETQYF. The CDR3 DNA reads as TGTGCCAGCACCTTGGGACTAGCGGGAGCAGAGACCCAGTACTTC. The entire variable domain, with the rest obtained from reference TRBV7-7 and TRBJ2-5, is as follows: GAGVSQSPRYKVTKRGQDVTLRCDPISSHATLYWYQQALGQGPEFLTYFNYEAQPDKSGLPSDRFSAERPEGSISTLTIQRTEQRDSAMYRCASTLGLAGAETQYFGPGTRLLVL.

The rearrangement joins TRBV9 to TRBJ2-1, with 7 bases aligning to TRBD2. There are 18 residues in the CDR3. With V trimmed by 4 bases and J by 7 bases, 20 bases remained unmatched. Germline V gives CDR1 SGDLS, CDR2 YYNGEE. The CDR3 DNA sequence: TGTGCCAGCAGCCCCCAGCCCCTTGTGACTAGCTCGATGAATGAGCAGTTCTTC. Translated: CASSPQPLVTSSMNEQFF.

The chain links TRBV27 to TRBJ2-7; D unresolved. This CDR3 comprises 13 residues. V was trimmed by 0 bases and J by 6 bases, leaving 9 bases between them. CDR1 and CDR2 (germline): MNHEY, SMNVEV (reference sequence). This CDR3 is CASSLSLGREQYF. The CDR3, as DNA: TGTGCCAGCAGTTTATCCCTAGGGCGCGAGCAGTACTTC.